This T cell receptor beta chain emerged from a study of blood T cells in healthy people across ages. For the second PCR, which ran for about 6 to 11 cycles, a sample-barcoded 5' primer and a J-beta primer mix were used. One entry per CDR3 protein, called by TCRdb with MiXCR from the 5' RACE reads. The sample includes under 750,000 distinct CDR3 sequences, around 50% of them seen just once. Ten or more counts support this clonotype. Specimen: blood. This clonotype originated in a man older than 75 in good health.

The CDR3 DNA reads as TGTGCCAGCAGTTACTCGCAAACAGGGGGCTTCTTGGACGAGCAGTACTTC. Protein product: CASSYSQTGGFLDEQYF. The chain links TRBV6-6 to TRBJ2-7; 9 nucleotides line up with TRBD1. With V trimmed by 0 bases and J by 5 bases, 11 bases remained unmatched. The CDR3 extends over 17 amino acids. Germline V gene sequence: CDR1 MNHNY, CDR2 SVGAGI (reference sequence).